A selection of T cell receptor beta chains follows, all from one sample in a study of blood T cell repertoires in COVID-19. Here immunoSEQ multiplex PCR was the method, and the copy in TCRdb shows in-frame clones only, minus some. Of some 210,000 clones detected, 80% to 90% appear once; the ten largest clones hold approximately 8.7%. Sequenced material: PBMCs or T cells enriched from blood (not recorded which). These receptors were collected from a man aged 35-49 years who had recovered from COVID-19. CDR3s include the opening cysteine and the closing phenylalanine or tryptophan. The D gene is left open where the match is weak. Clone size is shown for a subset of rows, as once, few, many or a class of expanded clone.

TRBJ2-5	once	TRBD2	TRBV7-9	TGTGCCAGCAGCTTCCGCCCCGGGGGGAGGGAGACCCAGTACTTC	CASSFRPGGRETQYF
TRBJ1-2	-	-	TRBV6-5	TGTGCCAGCGCGCAGGGGACTAACTATGGCTACACCTTC	CASAQGTNYGYTF
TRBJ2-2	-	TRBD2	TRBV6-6	TGTGCCAGCAGTCGATCGGGACTAGCGGGGAACACCGGGGAGCTGTTTTTT	CASSRSGLAGNTGELFF
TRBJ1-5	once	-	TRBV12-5	TGTGCTAGTGGTTCAGGGGCGATTGCCAATCAGCCCCAGCATTTT	CASGSGAIANQPQHF
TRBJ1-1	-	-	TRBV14	TGTGCCAGCCACTCGGGGGGGAACACTGAAGCTTTCTTT	CASHSGGNTEAFF
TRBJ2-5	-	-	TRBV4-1	TGCGCCAGCAGTCGTTTATTACCGGGACAAGTGGACCAGTACTTC	CASSRLLPGQVDQYF
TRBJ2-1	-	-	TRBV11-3	TGTGCCAGCAGCTTATTAGGTCAGGTGTCCTACAATGAGCAGTTCTTC	CASSLLGQVSYNEQFF
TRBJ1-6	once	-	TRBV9	TGTGCCAGCAGCGTAGAAACAGGGCTGGGTTCACCCCTCCACTTT	CASSVETGLGSPLHF
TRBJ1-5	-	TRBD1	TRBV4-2	TGTGCCAGCAGCCCCAGGGGGCAGGGCAATCAGCCCCAGCATTTT	CASSPRGQGNQPQHF
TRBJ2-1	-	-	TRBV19	TGTGCCAGTAGTATAGAGAGCGGGTTATACAATGAGCAGTTCTTC	CASSIESGLYNEQFF
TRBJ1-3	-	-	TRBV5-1	TGCGCCAGCAGCTCCGGAGGGATTGGAAACACCATATATTTT	CASSSGGIGNTIYF
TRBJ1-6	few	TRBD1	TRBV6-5	TGTGCCAGCAGGAACGACAGGGGGCTTTCACCCCTCCACTTT	CASRNDRGLSPLHF
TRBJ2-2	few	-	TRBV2	TGTGCCAAACTGGCCGGGACTACCGGGGAGCTGTTTTTT	CAKLAGTTGELFF
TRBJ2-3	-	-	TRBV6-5	TGTGCCAGCAGATCCCGACAGGAGTCAGATACGCAGTATTTT	CASRSRQESDTQYF
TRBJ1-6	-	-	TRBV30	TGTGCCTGGGTCGGAGGGAATAATTCACCCCTCCACTTT	CAWVGGNNSPLHF
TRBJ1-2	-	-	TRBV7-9	TGTGCCAGCAGCTTGGACAGCTATGGCTACACCTTC	CASSLDSYGYTF
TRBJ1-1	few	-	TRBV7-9	TGTGCCAGCAGCTTTGGAATTCAGGGTGCTGAAGCTTTCTTT	CASSFGIQGAEAFF
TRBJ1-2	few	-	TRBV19	TGTGCCAGTACCCCGGGGGGCTATGGCTACACCTTC	CASTPGGYGYTF
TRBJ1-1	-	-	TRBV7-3	TGTGCCAGCAGCTCGATAGGAGGCAGAGCTTTCTTT	CASSSIGGRAFF
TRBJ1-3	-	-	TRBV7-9	TGTGCCACCGGGGGGGGACCTGGAAACACCATATATTTT	CATGGGPGNTIYF
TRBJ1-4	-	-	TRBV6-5	TGTGCCAGCAGGCGACAGAATAATGAAAAACTGTTTTTT	CASRRQNNEKLFF
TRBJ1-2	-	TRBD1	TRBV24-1	TGTGCCACCAGTGATCAGGACAGGGGGTCTGGCTACACCTTC	CATSDQDRGSGYTF